The next 12 T cell receptor beta chains were all read from a single sample in a study of T cells in Graves' hyperthyroidism and ophthalmopathy. Regions amplified from RNA transcripts were the TCR beta CDR3 regions. The TCR CDR3 was amplified in a first-round RT-PCR using the HTBI primer set. MiXCR was run by TCRdb on the multiplex PCR reads, yielding one entry per CDR3 protein. The sample yields over 250,000 distinct CDR3 sequences, around 15% seen once. The sample consisted of blood. All receptors come from a woman aged 60-75 years with Graves' ophthalmopathy.

This clonotype occurred many times. V gene TRBV2 combines with J gene TRBJ2-7; the D gene is possibly TRBD2 (6 bases). Germline CDR1 SNHLY, CDR2 FYNNEI. CDR3 size: 14 residues. V lost 2 bases to trimming and J lost 0 bases, with 8 bases between them. CDR3 loop: CASSESGYSYEQYF. As DNA, the CDR3 is TGTGCCAGCAGTGAAAGCGGGTACTCCTACGAGCAGTACTTC.

This clonotype has just a few counts. The chain employs TRBV28 and TRBJ2-5, with 14 positions matching TRBD2. The V segment lost 8 bases and the J segment 5 bases; nucleotides outside the gene matches: 4. The germline V gene has CDR1 MDHEN and CDR2 SYDVKM. This CDR3 contains 14 residues. The DNA for the CDR3 is TGTGCCAGCGGACTAGCGGGGGGTTTTGAGACCCAGTACTTC. This codes for CASGLAGGFETQYF.

The chain carries TRBV15 and TRBJ1-5; D may be TRBD1 (6 bases). CDR1 and CDR2 (germline): LNHNV, YYDKDF (reference sequence). The V end was cut by 5 bases, the J end by 6 bases, with 11 bases between. The CDR3 totals 13 residues. CDR3 DNA sequence: TGTGCCACCAGCCGAACAGGGTTTCAGCCCCAGCATTTT. This translates into CATSRTGFQPQHF.

In this sample, this clonotype turned up a few times. This chain links TRBV19 with TRBJ1-5; no clear D gene. The CDR3 extends over 13 amino acids. V lost 5 bases to trimming and J lost 4 bases, with 9 bases between them. Germline CDR1 LNHDA, CDR2 SQIVND (reference sequence). The chain's CDR3 is CASSWQLNQPQHF. The CDR3 region has the DNA TGTGCCAGTAGTTGGCAGCTTAATCAGCCCCAGCATTTT.

This clonotype has more than one count but fewer than ten. The V and J genes are TRBV7-2 and TRBJ2-5; D is perhaps TRBD2 (7 bases). Trimming left V 5 bases short and J 7 bases short, with 17 bases between. CDR1 is SGHTA, CDR2 FQGNSA, per germline. The CDR3 loop spans 14 amino acids. CDR3 region: CASSPRGGGGTQYF. As DNA, the CDR3 is TGTGCCAGCAGCCCCCGAGGGGGGGGGGGGACCCAGTACTTC. The full variable domain, in which reference TRBV7-2 and TRBJ2-5 provide the parts outside the CDR3, is GAGVSQSPSNKVTEKGKDVELRCDPISGHTALYWYRQSLGQGLEFLIYFQGNSAPDKSGLPSDRFSAERTGGSVSTLTIQRTQQEDSAVYLCASSPRGGGGTQYFGPGTRLLVL.

The sample holds many counts of this clonotype. This chain links TRBV12-3 or TRBV12-4 with TRBJ2-7; D is possibly TRBD1 or TRBD2 (5 bases each). Trimming cost V 3 bases and J 3 bases, with 15 bases left between them. There are 15 residues in the CDR3. The CDR3 sequence: CASSLGQNEGYEQYF. DNA for the CDR3: TGTGCCAGCAGTTTGGGGCAGAATGAGGGCTACGAGCAGTACTTC.

This clonotype was recorded at least ten times. The chain has TRBV11-2 and TRBJ2-1; D is undetermined. Trimming took off 2 bases at V and 9 bases at J, with 20 bases between the two ends. The CDR3 consists of 16 residues. The germline V gene has CDR1 SGHAT and CDR2 FQNNGV. The CDR3 is CASSLSSMGAWGEQFF. DNA of the CDR3: TGTGCCAGCAGCTTAAGTAGTATGGGCGCATGGGGTGAGCAGTTCTTC.

Regarding this clonotype: Being one base from a much bigger clone, this may be a read error. The gene calls are TRBV20-1 and TRBJ2-7; D is perhaps TRBD2 (5 bases). Germline V CDR1 and CDR2: DFQATT, SNEGSKA (reference sequence). This CDR3 region has 13 residues. As DNA, the CDR3 is TGCAGTGCACCACTAGAGACGGTCTACGGGCAGTACTTC. Translated: CSAPLETVYGQYF.

The table lists this clonotype with many counts. The rearrangement joins TRBV7-6 to TRBJ1-4; D remains unclear. The CDR3 spans 14 residues. V was pared by 3 bases and J by 8 bases, with 13 bases between. Germline-derived CDR1 and CDR2 are SGHVS and FNYEAQ. The CDR3 spells CASSFRHLSEKLFF. Here the CDR3 DNA reads TGTGCCAGCAGCTTTCGACACCTCTCCGAAAAACTGTTTTTT.

This clonotype showed up just once. The chain uses TRBV18 and TRBJ2-3; the D is unclear. Between the trimmed V and J ends, which lost 6 bases and 2 bases, there was a span of 15 bases. CDR3 length equals 15 residues. Germline V lookup: CDR1 KGHSH, CDR2 LQKENI. Written as DNA, the CDR3 is TGTGCCAGCTCCCTCTCTAGGATTACCACAGATACGCAGTATTTT. Amino acid sequence: CASSLSRITTDTQYF.

The rearrangement joins TRBV5-1 to TRBJ2-7; D may be TRBD2 (7 bases). This CDR3 has 17 amino acids. Per the germline V gene, CDR1 is SGHRS and CDR2 is YFSETQ. V lost 0 bases, J lost 0 bases, and 16 bases lay in between. The CDR3 nucleotides read TGCGCCAGCAGCTTGGGAGGGCTAGCGGACAGCTCCTACGAGCAGTACTTC. As protein: CASSLGGLADSSYEQYF.

V and J are TRBV7-2 and TRBJ2-7; maybe TRBD2 (6 bases). The CDR3 has 15 residues. The V gene lost 5 bases and the J gene lost 0 bases, with 14 bases spanning the gap. The V gene's germline CDR1 is SGHTA and CDR2 FQGNSA. The chain's CDR3 is CASSRTGDSSYEQYF. As DNA, the CDR3 is TGTGCCAGCAGCAGGACGGGGGACTCCTCCTACGAGCAGTACTTC.